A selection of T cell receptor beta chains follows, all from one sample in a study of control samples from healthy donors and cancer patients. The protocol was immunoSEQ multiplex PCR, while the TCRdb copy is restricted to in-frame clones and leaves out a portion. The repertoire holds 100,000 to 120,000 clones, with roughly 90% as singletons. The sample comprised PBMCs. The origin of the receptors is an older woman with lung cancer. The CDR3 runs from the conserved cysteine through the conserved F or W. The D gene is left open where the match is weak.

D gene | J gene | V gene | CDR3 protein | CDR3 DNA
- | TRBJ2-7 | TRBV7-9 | CASSGNYEQYF | TGTGCCAGCAGCGGAAACTACGAGCAGTACTTC
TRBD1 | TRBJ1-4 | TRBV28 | CASSSGTGAGLGEKLFF | TGTGCCAGCAGTTCCGGGACAGGGGCGGGGTTGGGTGAAAAACTGTTTTTT
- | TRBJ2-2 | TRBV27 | CASSLSWQNTNTGELFF | TGTGCCAGCAGTTTATCGTGGCAGAATACGAACACCGGGGAGCTGTTTTTT
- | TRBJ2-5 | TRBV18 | CASSSPLGTQYF | TGTGCCAGCTCCTCACCATTGGGGACCCAGTACTTC
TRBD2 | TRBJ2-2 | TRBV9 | CASSPSGGDTGELFF | TGTGCCAGCAGCCCGTCGGGGGGAGACACCGGGGAGCTGTTTTTT
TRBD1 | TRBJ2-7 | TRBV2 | CASTRTGQGWDEQYF | TGTGCCAGCACCCGCACGGGACAGGGATGGGACGAGCAGTACTTC
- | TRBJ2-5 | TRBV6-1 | CASSEVGVRETQYF | TGTGCCAGCAGTGAAGTAGGTGTCCGCGAGACCCAGTACTTC
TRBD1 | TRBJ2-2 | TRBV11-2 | CASRTGIVTGELFF | TGTGCCAGCCGGACAGGGATCGTCACCGGGGAGCTGTTTTTT
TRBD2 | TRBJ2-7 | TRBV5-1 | CASSSGLASYEQYF | TGCGCCAGCAGCTCGGGACTAGCGTCCTACGAGCAGTACTTC
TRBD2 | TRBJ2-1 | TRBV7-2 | CASSLGTSGGYSSYNEQFF | TGTGCCAGCAGCCTAGGGACTAGCGGGGGGTACAGCTCCTACAATGAGCAGTTCTTC
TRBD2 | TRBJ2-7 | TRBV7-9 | CASSPQPSGGRYEQYF | TGTGCCAGCAGCCCTCAACCCAGCGGGGGGCGCTACGAGCAGTACTTC
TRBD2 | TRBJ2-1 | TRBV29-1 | CSAPGGPSEQFF | TGCAGCGCCCCGGGAGGGCCATCTGAGCAGTTCTTC
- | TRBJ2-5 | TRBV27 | CASSFGQAETQYF | TGTGCCAGCAGTTTTGGGCAGGCGGAGACCCAGTACTTC
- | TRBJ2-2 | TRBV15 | CATSIGRATGELFF | TGTGCCACCAGCATCGGCAGGGCGACCGGGGAGCTGTTTTTT
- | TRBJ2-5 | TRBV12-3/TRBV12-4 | CASSRRGLETQYF | TGTGCCAGCAGTCGCCGGGGGTTGGAGACCCAGTACTTC
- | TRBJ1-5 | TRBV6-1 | CASSETGDGNQPQHF | TGTGCCAGCAGTGAAACCGGGGATGGCAATCAGCCCCAGCATTTT